A single sample gave rise to the 32 T cell receptor beta chains below, sequenced in a study of blood T cells in healthy people across ages. Together with a sample-barcoded 5' primer, a J-beta primer mix was included in a second PCR lasting about 6 to 12 cycles. From the 5' RACE reads, TCRdb called clonotypes with MiXCR, one entry per CDR3 protein. The sample yields about 640,000 distinct CDR3 sequences, approximately 59% seen once. The specimen was blood. Source of these receptors: a man in his sixties in good health.

The chain is built from TRBV5-1 and TRBJ2-5; 9 nucleotides match TRBD2. V lost 3 bases and J lost 5; bases outside the gene matches: 11. This CDR3 region has 16 residues. Per germline, CDR1 SGHRS and CDR2 YFSETQ. DNA for the CDR3: TGCGCCAGCAGCTGGGCCCTGGGACTAGCTGGGGAGACCCAGTACTTC. Protein sequence: CASSWALGLAGETQYF.

The chain joins TRBV2 to TRBJ2-4; D unresolved. The assigned J gene may be wrong: the sequence end matches TRBJ2-7 better. Germline V gene data show CDR1 as SNHLY and CDR2 as FYNNEI. The CDR3 is 13 amino acids. The CDR3 coding sequence is TGTGCCAGCAGCGTGGGCTTCACCTACGAGCAGTACTTC. This encodes CASSVGFTYEQYF.

A single count supports this clonotype. J is TRBJ2-2 and V is TRBV14; 16 bases agree with TRBD2. The trim removed 6 bases at V and 3 bases at J, leaving 10 bases unmatched. The CDR3 spans 19 residues. Germline CDR1 reads SGHDN; CDR2 reads FVKESK. Here the CDR3 reads CASSPPGLAGGPHTGELFF. Here the CDR3 DNA reads TGTGCCAGCAGTCCTCCGGGACTAGCGGGGGGGCCGCACACCGGGGAGCTGTTTTTT.

The sample holds a few counts of this clonotype. The rearrangement joins TRBV6-2 or TRBV6-3 to TRBJ1-2, with D possibly TRBD1 on 5 matching bases. The V end lost 0 bases, the J end lost 4 bases, and 9 bases lay between the germline ends. CDR3 length: 14 amino acids. CDR1 and CDR2 from the germline V gene are MNHEY and SVGEGT. The CDR3 spells CASSYSPGTYGYTF. CDR3 bases: TGTGCCAGCAGTTACTCCCCGGGGACCTATGGCTACACCTTC.

The genes are TRBV11-2 and TRBJ2-7; 12 bases agree with TRBD1. Germline CDR1 is SGHAT and CDR2 is FQNNGV. The V gene end was trimmed by 3 bases and the J gene end by 0 bases; junction bases not matched to a gene: 6. The CDR3 length is 17 residues. The CDR3 here is CASSFGTGGPSSYEQYF. The DNA of the CDR3 is TGTGCCAGCAGCTTTGGGACAGGGGGCCCAAGCTCCTACGAGCAGTACTTC.

In its sample, this clonotype was seen a few times. The chain carries TRBV20-1 and TRBJ2-5; the match to TRBD1 covers 12 bases. Germline V lookup: CDR1 DFQATT, CDR2 SNEGSKA (reference sequence). V dropped 2 bases and J dropped 5; count of bases not matched to a gene: 3. CDR3 length: 14 amino acids. The CDR3: CSARMGQGAETQYF. The CDR3 DNA reads as TGCAGTGCTAGAATGGGACAGGGGGCGGAGACCCAGTACTTC.

The chain uses TRBV2 and TRBJ1-6; possibly TRBD1 for D (6 bases). V lost 7 bases to trimming and J lost 8 bases, with 9 bases between them. This CDR3 is 12 amino acids long. CDR1 SNHLY and CDR2 FYNNEI come from the germline V gene. The CDR3 spells CASIRQDSPLHF. Here the CDR3 DNA reads TGTGCCAGCATCCGACAGGATTCACCCCTCCACTTT.

This chain joins TRBV2 and TRBJ1-2, with 8 bases identical to TRBD1. The CDR3 covers 14 residues. J lost 5 bases, V lost 6 bases, and 8 bases had no gene match. CDR1 and CDR2 (germline): SNHLY, FYNNEI. The CDR3 loop reads CASSVRQGQYGYTF. The CDR3 coding sequence is TGTGCCAGCAGCGTCAGACAGGGGCAGTATGGCTACACCTTC. Combining the CDR3 with reference TRBV2 and TRBJ1-2 gives the whole variable domain EPEVTQTPSHQVTQMGQEVILRCVPISNHLYFYWYRQILGQKVEFLVSFYNNEISEKSEIFDDQFSVERPDGSNFTLKIRSTKLEDSAMYFCASSVRQGQYGYTFGSGTRLTVV.

Turning to this clonotype: Its ends do not fully match the called genes, so a read error is possible. The chain joins TRBV5-5 to TRBJ2-7, with 8 bases lining up with TRBD1. The CDR3 totals 17 residues. Germline CDR1 SGHKS, CDR2 YYEKEE (reference sequence). The CDR3 nucleotides read TGTGCCAGCAGCTTGGCCCCAGGGACAGGCCGCTCCTACGAGCAGCACTTC. Protein: CASSLAPGTGRSYEQHF.

V is TRBV10-3 and J is TRBJ2-1; 7 bases are a match to TRBD1. Germline V CDR1 and CDR2: ENHRY, SYGVKD. The CDR3 runs to 14 residues. V was clipped by 4 bases and J by 3 bases; unmatched bases: 3. CDR3 protein: CAISGQGDYNEQFF. The CDR3, as DNA: TGTGCCATCAGTGGACAGGGAGACTACAATGAGCAGTTCTTC.

The chain couples TRBV5-1 to TRBJ2-5; 7 bases map to TRBD2. The CDR3 extends over 13 amino acids. The germline V gene has CDR1 SGHRS and CDR2 YFSETQ. J was trimmed by 7 bases and V by 4 bases; bases with no gene match: 7. Here the CDR3 DNA reads TGCGCCAGCAGCCCGATGCGGGGGTGGACCCAGTACTTC. Translated, it gives CASSPMRGWTQYF.

The gene calls are TRBV29-1 and TRBJ2-7, with a possible D match to TRBD1 (8 bases). Trimming cost V 7 bases and J 10 bases, with 29 bases left between them. Germline CDR1 reads SQVTM; CDR2 reads ANQGSEA. This CDR3 contains 15 residues. CDR3 in amino acids: CSGGGAVTGGQAQYF. The CDR3 DNA follows: TGCAGCGGGGGGGGTGCGGTTACAGGGGGACAGGCCCAGTACTTC.

V and J are TRBV12-3 or TRBV12-4 and TRBJ1-2; TRBD1 is a possible D gene (5 bases). The ends were cut back, 6 bases at V and 4 bases at J, with 15 bases in the middle. This CDR3 contains 14 residues. The CDR3 spells CASSSGTGIYGYTF. The CDR3 DNA reads TGTGCCAGCAGCTCTGGGACGGGCATCTATGGCTACACCTTC.

The chain links TRBV29-1 to TRBJ1-1; D might be TRBD1 (5 bases). Trimming took off 6 bases at V and 0 bases at J, with 11 bases between the two ends. The CDR3 runs 13 residues. Germline V gene data show CDR1 as SQVTM and CDR2 as ANQGSEA. CDR3 amino acids: CSVGQKLNTEAFF. CDR3 bases: TGCAGCGTGGGGCAGAAGTTGAACACTGAAGCTTTCTTT.

The chain links TRBV28 to TRBJ1-2; 7 nucleotides align to TRBD1. V lost 4 bases and J lost 3; bases outside the gene matches: 8. CDR3 length: 15 amino acids. Germline CDR1 is MDHEN and CDR2 is SYDVKM. The CDR3 here is CASSSDREWDYGYTF. DNA for the CDR3: TGTGCCAGCAGTTCCGACAGGGAATGGGACTATGGCTACACCTTC.

The V call is TRBV9, the J call TRBJ2-3; TRBD2 matches at 8 bases. Losses at the gene ends were 3 bases for V and 4 bases for J; bases not matched to a gene: 10. The CDR3 is made up of 16 amino acids. In germline, CDR1 is SGDLS, CDR2 YYNGEE. CDR3: CASSAGRAGGADTQYF. The CDR3 coding sequence is TGTGCCAGCAGCGCCGGACGTGCGGGGGGCGCAGATACGCAGTATTTT.

With respect to this clonotype: Given a much more abundant clone one base away, this may be a read error. The J gene is TRBJ1-2, the V gene TRBV7-2; no definite D call. This CDR3 has 12 residues. In germline, CDR1 is SGHTA, CDR2 FQGNSA. The CDR3 DNA reads as TGTGCCTGCAGCTTAGGGTTTACTGGCTACACCTTC. Protein sequence: CACSLGFTGYTF. The full variable domain, with the rest looked up from reference TRBV7-2 and TRBJ1-2, is GAGVSQSPSNKVTEKGKDVELRCDPISGHTALYWYRQSLGQGLEFLIYFQGNSAPDKSGLPSDRFSAERTGGSVSTLTIQRTQQEDSAVYLCACSLGFTGYTFGSGTRLTVV.

This chain links TRBV5-4 with TRBJ2-7; tentatively, D is TRBD1 or TRBD2 (5 bases each). With the DNA end fitting TRBJ2-5 better, the J assignment may be wrong. Germline lookup yields CDR1 SGHNT and CDR2 YYREEE (reference sequence). This CDR3 comprises 14 residues. CDR3 sequence: CASSFGAAEETQYF. The CDR3 DNA is TGTGCCAGCAGCTTCGGGGCAGCCGAAGAGACCCAGTACTTC.

This clonotype was detected a few times. The chain employs TRBV27 and TRBJ1-5; 10 bases are a match to TRBD1. This CDR3 region has 16 residues. Germline V CDR1 and CDR2: MNHEY, SMNVEV (reference sequence). The V gene end was trimmed by 4 bases and the J gene end by 1 base; junction bases not matched to a gene: 4. The CDR3 DNA reads TGTGCCAGCAGTTGGACAGGGGGTGTCAGCAATCAGCCCCAGCATTTT. As protein: CASSWTGGVSNQPQHF.

In DNA form, the CDR3 reads TGTGCCATCACTAGAGGGACTAGCGAATACAATGAGCAGTTCTTC. The encoded protein is CAITRGTSEYNEQFF. This chain uses TRBV10-3 with TRBJ2-1; 10 bases are a match to TRBD2. The V segment lost 7 bases and the J segment 4 bases; nucleotides outside the gene matches: 7. CDR3 length equals 15 residues. CDR1 is ENHRY and CDR2 is SYGVKD in the germline V gene.

This chain connects TRBV28 to TRBJ1-6, with 8 bases lining up with TRBD1. The CDR3 sequence is 14 residues long. J gave up 6 bases and V 6 bases, and 4 bases lay outside the gene matches. The germline CDR1 and CDR2 sequences are MDHEN and SYDVKM. CDR3 coding DNA: TGTGCCAGCAGCCAGACAGGGGTTAATTCACCCCTCCACTTT. Translating it yields CASSQTGVNSPLHF.

This clonotype occurred a few times. The chain carries TRBV27 and TRBJ1-2; D is possibly TRBD1 (6 bases). V lost 6 bases and J lost 2, with 13 bases in between. The CDR3 loop spans 14 amino acids. The germline CDR1 and CDR2 sequences are MNHEY and SMNVEV (reference sequence). CDR3: CASRKTGSNYGYTF. The CDR3 DNA is TGTGCCAGCAGGAAAACAGGGTCAAACTATGGCTACACCTTC.

The rearrangement joins TRBV6-9 to TRBJ1-4, with D tentatively TRBD1 (5 bases). Germline CDR1 is MNHGY and CDR2 is SVAAGI. V lost 2 bases and J 5 bases, leaving 12 bases between the germline ends. This CDR3 contains 15 residues. The CDR3 spells CASSYKTGTNEKLFF. The CDR3 DNA follows: TGTGCCAGCAGTTATAAGACGGGGACGAATGAAAAACTGTTTTTT.

This clonotype appeared a few times. This chain uses TRBV12-3 or TRBV12-4 with TRBJ1-2, with TRBD1 matching 9 bases. With 3 bases clipped from V and 8 bases from J, the junction kept 13 bases outside the gene matches. This CDR3 contains 16 residues. CDR3 in DNA: TGTGCCAGCAGTTTCGGGACAGGGACTTTCGTGTCGGGCTACACCTTC. It is translated as CASSFGTGTFVSGYTF.

V usage is TRBV11-2 and J usage is TRBJ2-5; 8 nucleotides agree with TRBD2. Germline loops: CDR1 SGHAT, CDR2 FQNNGV. V shed 2 bases and J 0 bases; nucleotides not matched to a gene: 5. The CDR3 is 16 amino acids. CDR3 in DNA: TGTGCCAGCAGCTTAAACAGCGGGGGACACCAAGAGACCCAGTACTTC. Residues: CASSLNSGGHQETQYF.

The rearrangement links TRBV20-1 to TRBJ1-4, with D possibly TRBD1 on 5 matching bases. Between the trimmed V and J ends, which lost 1 base and 8 bases, there was a span of 11 bases. The CDR3 loop spans 13 amino acids. Germline V gene sequence: CDR1 DFQATT, CDR2 SNEGSKA (reference sequence). In nucleotides, the CDR3 is TGCAGTGCTAGAGGGCAGGGCCTGGAAAAACTGTTTTTT. Amino acids: CSARGQGLEKLFF.

This clonotype has ten or more counts. V is TRBV7-9 and J is TRBJ2-2; D ambiguous. The V gene lost 5 bases and the J gene lost 0 bases, with 7 bases spanning the gap. The length of the CDR3 is 14 residues. Germline V CDR1 and CDR2: SEHNR, FQNEAQ (reference sequence). In DNA form, the CDR3 reads TGTGCCAGCAGCACCCGAACGAACACCGGGGAGCTGTTTTTT. Its translation: CASSTRTNTGELFF.

V is TRBV7-2 and J is TRBJ2-1, with unresolved D. This CDR3 contains 13 residues. Germline lookup yields CDR1 SGHTA and CDR2 FQGNSA. V was clipped by 2 bases and J by 3 bases, with 5 bases between them. The CDR3 protein is CASSLPIYNEQFF. In nucleotides, the CDR3 is TGTGCCAGCAGCTTACCCATCTACAATGAGCAGTTCTTC.

This chain uses TRBV7-9 with TRBJ2-2; possible D gene TRBD1, 5 bases. Trimming removed 1 base at V and 6 bases at J, with 6 bases between. Per germline, CDR1 SEHNR and CDR2 FQNEAQ (reference sequence). The CDR3 loop spans 13 amino acids. The CDR3 DNA reads as TGTGCCAGCAGCTTAGAAGGGGCCGGGGAGCTGTTTTTT. Amino acid sequence: CASSLEGAGELFF.

The chain combines TRBV28 with TRBJ2-5; the match to TRBD2 covers 9 bases. Near its end, the DNA agrees better with TRBJ2-7, so the J call may be wrong. The CDR3 contains 15 residues. Germline V gene sequence: CDR1 MDHEN, CDR2 SYDVKM. The CDR3 nucleotides are TGTGCCAGCAGTCCCGCGGGGGGGTACCTCTACGAGCAGTACTTC. The encoded protein is CASSPAGGYLYEQYF.

The rearrangement joins TRBV7-2 to TRBJ1-2; D call uncertain. The germline CDR1 and CDR2 sequences are SGHTA and FQGNSA. The V end was cut by 1 base, the J end by 0 bases, with 6 bases between. This CDR3 contains 14 residues. For the CDR3, the DNA is TGTGCCAGCAGCTTAGATACACCTAACTATGGCTACACCTTC. Translating it yields CASSLDTPNYGYTF.

This chain connects TRBV20-1 to TRBJ1-2, with D possibly TRBD1 on 6 matching bases. The CDR3 is 15 amino acids. Per germline, CDR1 DFQATT and CDR2 SNEGSKA (reference sequence). Trimming removed 5 bases from V and 1 base from J, with 17 bases in between. The CDR3 nucleotides are TGCAGTGCTGCAAGACAGGACTATTTTAACTATGGCTACACCTTC. This codes for CSAARQDYFNYGYTF.